This T cell receptor beta chain was sequenced for a study of cytomegalovirus exposure and HLA in healthy donors. The table lists this clone with a count of one. The junction departs from the called germline gene at one end, perhaps through a read error. The CDR3 sequence is 16 residues long. Germline-derived CDR1 and CDR2 are SEHNR and FQNEAQ (reference sequence). PCR amplification relied on 60 Vbeta primers (plus 13 Jbeta primers). Sequenced by immunoSEQ multiplex PCR; TCRdb stores in-frame clones only, minus some. The data hold around 120,000 clones, with under 85% observed a single time. The sample comprised PBMCs. V usage is TRBV7-9 and J usage is TRBJ2-7; D is perhaps TRBD2 (6 bases). The receptor was isolated from a boy between 10 and 17 years old in good health and CMV-seronegative. The chain's CDR3 is CSSSLDRGLQTYEQYF. CDR3 sequence (DNA): TGTTCCAGCAGCTTAGATCGGGGGTTACAGACCTACGAGCAGTACTTC.